These 24 T cell receptor beta chains were all obtained from the same sample, sequenced in a study of OX40 agonist ivuxolimab in advanced cancers. TCRdb's copy holds only in-frame clones and misses some; the assay was immunoSEQ multiplex PCR. The table lists roughly 77,000 clones, under 95% of them singletons. The sequencing used CD4+ or CD8+ T cells sorted from blood, collected in a trial of the OX40 agonist ivuxolimab. The receptor set was obtained from an adult with an advanced solid tumor such as melanoma, head and neck, liver or kidney cancer.

The chain has TRBV13 and TRBJ2-6; D remains ambiguous. Germline loops: CDR1 PRHDT, CDR2 FYEKMQ (reference sequence). This CDR3 spans 17 amino acids. Trimming shortened V by 5 bases and J by 3 bases, and 17 bases separated the two germline ends. CDR3 coding DNA: TGTGCCAGCAGCACCCAGGAGATGGGGAATGGGGCCAACGTCCTGACTTTC. This translates into CASSTQEMGNGANVLTF.

The chain couples TRBV9 to TRBJ2-1; D may be TRBD2 (6 bases). Looked up from germline, CDR1 is SGDLS and CDR2 is YYNGEE. With 3 bases removed from V and 6 bases from J, the gap between germline ends came to 10 bases. The CDR3 has 13 amino acids. The CDR3 DNA reads TGTGCCAGCAGCGAAACTAGCCGCAATGAGCAGTTCTTC. As protein: CASSETSRNEQFF.

V gene TRBV19 combines with J gene TRBJ2-1, with 7 bases identical to TRBD1. CDR3 length: 14 residues. Germline V lookup: CDR1 LNHDA, CDR2 SQIVND (reference sequence). The V gene end was trimmed by 9 bases and the J gene end by 9 bases; junction bases not matched to a gene: 14. The CDR3 reads CASNEDRFLSEQFF. The CDR3 DNA is TGTGCCAGCAACGAGGACAGGTTTTTGAGTGAGCAGTTCTTC.

The chain carries TRBV2 and TRBJ2-5; D uncertain. The V end was cut by 4 bases, the J end by 3 bases, with 12 bases between. This CDR3 has 14 residues. Germline V gene data show CDR1 as SNHLY and CDR2 as FYNNEI. CDR3 nucleotide sequence: TGTGCCAGCAGTGGGAGTGACCAAAAAGAGACCCAGTACTTC. Its translation is CASSGSDQKETQYF.

This clone was found once. The chain employs TRBV5-5 and TRBJ2-7; D perhaps matches TRBD1 (5 bases). Germline assignment: CDR1 SGHKS and CDR2 YYEKEE (reference sequence). Trimming left V 4 bases short and J 4 bases short, with 9 bases between. The CDR3 has 12 amino acids. The CDR3 protein is CASSPAGYEQYF. CDR3 in DNA: TGTGCCAGCAGCCCGGCAGGGTACGAGCAGTACTTC.

CDR3 sequence reads: CASSAGQGGETQYF. The CDR3 DNA follows: TGTGCCAGCAGCGCGGGACAGGGTGGGGAGACCCAGTACTTC. V usage is TRBV5-8 and J usage is TRBJ2-5; TRBD1 aligns across 9 bases. The CDR3 has 14 residues. J was trimmed by 5 bases and V by 4 bases; bases with no gene match: 6. CDR1 and CDR2 (germline): SGHTS, YDEGEE.

The rearrangement uses TRBV12-5 and TRBJ1-2, with 7 bases identical to TRBD1. With 3 bases clipped from V and 2 bases from J, the junction kept 6 bases outside the gene matches. The CDR3 is 15 residues long. Germline values: CDR1 LGHNT, CDR2 FRNRAP. CDR3: CASGFGTATNYGYTF. The CDR3, as DNA: TGTGCTAGTGGTTTCGGGACAGCAACCAACTATGGCTACACCTTC. Together with reference TRBV12-5 and TRBJ1-2, the CDR3 gives the full variable domain: DARVTQTPRHKVTEMGQEVTMRCQPILGHNTVFWYRQTMMQGLELLAYFRNRAPLDDSGMPKDRFSAEMPDATLATLKIQPSEPRDSAVYFCASGFGTATNYGYTFGSGTRLTVV.

This rearrangement joins TRBV6-5 to TRBJ2-1; 11 positions match TRBD2. This CDR3 spans 15 amino acids. The junction had 1 base not matched to a gene; V was cut back by 2 bases and J by 4 bases. From germline, CDR1 is MNHEY and CDR2 SVGAGI. The CDR3 DNA follows: TGTGCCAGCAGTTACGGGACTAGCGGATACAATGAGCAGTTCTTC. Amino acids: CASSYGTSGYNEQFF.

This clone was recorded only once. The chain carries TRBV7-9 and TRBJ1-1; no reliable D call. The V end lost 5 bases, the J end lost 10 bases, and 11 bases lay between the germline ends. Germline V gene data show CDR1 as SEHNR and CDR2 as FQNEAQ (reference sequence). The CDR3 contains 11 residues. CDR3 sequence (DNA): TGTGCCAGCAGCGTCCCTCGTGGAGCTTTCTTT. This sequence encodes CASSVPRGAFF.

V and J are TRBV5-6 and TRBJ2-1; D possibly uses TRBD1 or TRBD2 (5 bases each). Trimming shortened V by 7 bases and J by 4 bases, and 9 bases separated the two germline ends. The CDR3 is 12 amino acids. Germline V lookup: CDR1 SGHDT, CDR2 YYEEEE. The CDR3 DNA follows: TGTGCCAGCGGGACGGGGTACAATGAGCAGTTCTTC. Its protein product is CASGTGYNEQFF. The full variable domain, in which reference TRBV5-6 and TRBJ2-1 provide the parts outside the CDR3, is DAGVTQSPTHLIKTRGQQVTLRCSPKSGHDTVSWYQQALGQGPQFIFQYYEEEERQRGNFPDRFSGHQFPNYSSELNVNALLLGDSALYLCASGTGYNEQFFGPGTRLTVL.

The rearrangement joins TRBV27 to TRBJ2-1, with D possibly being TRBD1 (6 bases). Per the germline V gene, CDR1 is MNHEY and CDR2 is SMNVEV (reference sequence). Trimming pared 7 bases from V and 9 bases from J, leaving 10 bases between. The CDR3 runs to 11 residues. The CDR3 DNA reads as TGTGCCAGCACTGTAGGGGGTGAGCAGTTCTTC. This translates into CASTVGGEQFF.

The V call is TRBV5-1, the J call TRBJ1-1; possible D gene TRBD1, 6 bases. Germline V gene data show CDR1 as SGHRS and CDR2 as YFSETQ. V lost 5 bases and J 0 bases, leaving 11 bases between the germline ends. This CDR3 has 14 amino acids. The CDR3: CASSLQGMNTEAFF. The CDR3 DNA follows: TGCGCCAGCAGTTTACAGGGAATGAACACTGAAGCTTTCTTT.

The chain links TRBV11-2 to TRBJ2-1, with 9 positions matching TRBD1. J was trimmed by 6 bases and V by 1 base; bases with no gene match: 7. CDR1 is SGHAT and CDR2 is FQNNGV in the germline V gene. The CDR3 covers 16 residues. CDR3 in DNA: TGTGCCAGCAGCTTAGTGCTACAGGGGGCAGGCAATGAGCAGTTCTTC. This gives the protein CASSLVLQGAGNEQFF.

J is TRBJ1-4 and V is TRBV6-5; 8 bases are shared with TRBD1. V trimming: 2 bases; J trimming: 7 bases; junction bases outside the gene matches: 6. The CDR3 has 15 residues. Germline CDR1 and CDR2: MNHEY and SVGAGI. This CDR3 reads CASSYRHDRGEKLFF. Here the CDR3 DNA reads TGTGCCAGCAGTTACCGCCACGACAGGGGTGAAAAACTGTTTTTT.

The rearrangement links TRBV2 to TRBJ2-3; no clear D gene. CDR1 and CDR2 from the germline V gene are SNHLY and FYNNEI. The CDR3 runs 12 residues. Trimming stripped 4 bases from V and 3 bases from J, with 5 bases between. The CDR3 here is CASSGRTDTQYF. The CDR3 DNA is TGTGCCAGCAGTGGGCGTACAGATACGCAGTATTTT. Based on the CDR3 plus reference TRBV2 and TRBJ2-3, the full variable domain is EPEVTQTPSHQVTQMGQEVILRCVPISNHLYFYWYRQILGQKVEFLVSFYNNEISEKSEIFDDQFSVERPDGSNFTLKIRSTKLEDSAMYFCASSGRTDTQYFGPGTRLTVL.

This sequence joins TRBV27 and TRBJ1-2; TRBD1 is a possible D gene (5 bases). CDR3 length: 14 residues. Germline CDR1 is MNHEY and CDR2 is SMNVEV (reference sequence). Trimming removed 8 bases from V and 2 bases from J, with 15 bases in between. The CDR3 DNA sequence: TGTGCCAGCGGGACGGGAGGGGCGAACTATGGCTACACCTTC. Translation: CASGTGGANYGYTF.

The rearrangement uses TRBV7-3 and TRBJ2-2, with unresolved D. The V end was cut by 3 bases, the J end by 2 bases, with 10 bases between. Germline V lookup: CDR1 SGHTA, CDR2 FQGTGA. The length of the CDR3 is 15 residues. This chain's CDR3 is CASSFGQPNTGELFF. CDR3 nucleotides: TGTGCCAGCAGCTTTGGTCAGCCTAACACCGGGGAGCTGTTTTTT.

The gene calls are TRBV7-9 and TRBJ2-3, with D hard to call. Germline V CDR1 and CDR2: SEHNR, FQNEAQ (reference sequence). The CDR3 runs to 16 residues. V shed 5 bases and J shed 0 bases, with 15 bases lying between them. The CDR3 sequence: CASSGSAGTSTDTQYF. DNA for the CDR3: TGTGCCAGCAGCGGAAGCGCAGGTACTAGCACAGATACGCAGTATTTT.

J is TRBJ2-1 and V is TRBV27; 10 bases agree with TRBD2. Germline V gene sequence: CDR1 MNHEY, CDR2 SMNVEV (reference sequence). The trim removed 2 bases at V and 4 bases at J, leaving 2 bases unmatched. CDR3 length: 15 residues. CDR3: CASSLLAGVYNEQFF. The CDR3 coding sequence is TGTGCCAGCAGTTTACTAGCGGGGGTTTACAATGAGCAGTTCTTC.

The chain uses TRBV7-7 and TRBJ2-5; 12 nucleotides align to TRBD2. V was pared by 2 bases and J by 3 bases, with 1 base of the junction left unmatched. The CDR3 length is 15 residues. CDR1 and CDR2 from the germline V gene are SSHAT and FNYEAQ (reference sequence). The DNA for the CDR3 is TGTGCCAGCAGCTTATGGACTAGCGGGAAAGAGACCCAGTACTTC. Translating gives CASSLWTSGKETQYF.

This chain links TRBV4-2 with TRBJ2-7; 11 nucleotides match TRBD2. The trim removed 4 bases at V and 5 bases at J, leaving 13 bases unmatched. The CDR3 contains 17 residues. Germline lookup yields CDR1 LGHNA and CDR2 YNFKEQ. CDR3: CASSPTSGGPSDHEQYF. The DNA of the CDR3 is TGTGCCAGCAGCCCTACTAGCGGGGGCCCCTCTGACCACGAGCAGTACTTC.

The gene calls are TRBV13 and TRBJ2-2; tentatively, D is TRBD1 or TRBD2 (6 bases each). Germline V gives CDR1 PRHDT, CDR2 FYEKMQ (reference sequence). V lost 5 bases, J lost 0 bases, and 13 bases lay in between. The CDR3 contains 16 residues. CDR3 protein: CASSEGGPANTGELFF. CDR3 in DNA: TGTGCCAGCAGCGAGGGGGGACCGGCGAACACCGGGGAGCTGTTTTTT. Supplemented by reference TRBV13 and TRBJ2-2, the full variable domain reads AAGVIQSPRHLIKEKRETATLKCYPIPRHDTVYWYQQGPGQDPQFLISFYEKMQSDKGSIPDRFSAQQFSDYHSELNMSSLELGDSALYFCASSEGGPANTGELFFGEGSRLTVL.

DNA for the CDR3: TGTGCCAGCGCTCATCAATTTAGAGGTAGCACAGATACGCAGTATTTT. Translated: CASAHQFRGSTDTQYF. The V and J genes are TRBV9 and TRBJ2-3; D remains unclear. Trimming pared 7 bases from V and 0 bases from J, leaving 18 bases between. From germline, CDR1 is SGDLS and CDR2 YYNGEE. This CDR3 is 16 amino acids long.

This chain joins TRBV5-6 and TRBJ2-3; no clear D gene. From germline, CDR1 is SGHDT and CDR2 YYEEEE. This CDR3 comprises 12 residues. V was trimmed by 4 bases and J by 1 base, leaving 4 bases between them. This chain's CDR3 is CASSTGTDTQYF. In DNA, the CDR3 is TGTGCCAGCAGCACAGGCACAGATACGCAGTATTTT.